Shown below are 18 T cell receptor beta chains from a single sample sequenced in a study of T cells expressing NK-cell markers. TCRdb reanalyzed the 5' RACE reads and collapses them to one entry per CDR3 protein, without DNA. Its listing shows 250,000 to 300,000 distinct CDR3 sequences. Material for sequencing was blood T cells: a sorted CD56 or NKG2C T cell subset, CD4+ or CD8+ T cells, or bulk PBMC T cells (not recorded which). The receptors stem from a woman between 18 and 69 years old in good health.

This chain links TRBV12-3 or TRBV12-4 with TRBJ1-1; as DNA is missing, the TRBD1 call by TCRdb cannot be tested. CDR3 length: 12 amino acids. The CDR3 sequence is CASSFGDSRGFF.

J is TRBJ1-1 and V is TRBV4-3; the D gene TCRdb calls, TRBD1, cannot be checked with no DNA. CDR1 and CDR2 (germline): LGHNA, YSLEER. The CDR3 is 13 residues long. This CDR3 is CASSRGLDTEAFF.

The J gene is TRBJ2-3, the V gene TRBV5-1; checking the TCRdb D call of TRBD1 is not possible without DNA. The CDR3 runs to 16 residues. Germline lookup yields CDR1 SGHRS and CDR2 YFSETQ. The CDR3 loop reads CASSPPDGGTTDTQYF.

The J gene is TRBJ2-2, the V gene TRBV20-1. The germline CDR1 and CDR2 sequences are DFQATT and SNEGSKA (reference sequence). The CDR3 length is 14 residues. The CDR3 loop reads CSAPRHLNTGELFF.

The chain has TRBV3-1 and TRBJ2-1; TCRdb designates TRBD2, a call that cannot be tested without DNA. This CDR3 contains 15 residues. CDR1 is LGHDT, CDR2 YNNKEL, per germline (reference sequence). The CDR3: CASSQGLAGNNEQFF.

V is TRBV4-3 and J is TRBJ1-4; absent DNA, TCRdb's TRBD1 call cannot be checked. In germline, CDR1 is LGHNA, CDR2 YSLEER. The CDR3 loop spans 14 amino acids. CDR3: CASSLVPLIEKLFF.

The rearrangement joins TRBV2 to TRBJ2-1; with no DNA, the TCRdb D assignment of TRBD1 cannot be verified. Germline V CDR1 and CDR2: SNHLY, FYNNEI. The CDR3 covers 13 residues. The CDR3 is CASRVDRDNEQFF. The full variable domain, rest sourced from reference TRBV2 and TRBJ2-1, is EPEVTQTPSHQVTQMGQEVILRCVPISNHLYFYWYRQILGQKVEFLVSFYNNEISEKSEIFDDQFSVERPDGSNFTLKIRSTKLEDSAMYFCASRVDRDNEQFFGPGTRLTVL.

This CDR3 reads CASSRKMGSGYTF. The V and J genes are TRBV12-3 or TRBV12-4 and TRBJ1-2. This CDR3 spans 13 amino acids.

The chain has TRBV7-2 and TRBJ2-1; there is no DNA to check the TCRdb D call of TRBD1. The germline gives CDR1 SGHTA, CDR2 FQGNSA. The CDR3 runs to 17 residues. The CDR3 loop is CASNGGREFSLGNEQFF.

The V and J genes are TRBV20-1 and TRBJ1-6; TCRdb's assignment of TRBD1 cannot be checked, as there is no DNA. Germline V lookup: CDR1 DFQATT, CDR2 SNEGSKA (reference sequence). This CDR3 contains 14 residues. The CDR3 region is CSARIDRIGSPLHF.

V is TRBV6-1 and J is TRBJ1-3. This CDR3 has 14 residues. From germline, CDR1 is MNHNS and CDR2 SASEGT. The CDR3 loop reads CASSEPRSRNTIYF.

The genes are TRBV25-1 and TRBJ1-1; TCRdb picks TRBD1, but there is no DNA to check that call. The CDR3 has 15 residues. The V gene's germline CDR1 is MGHDK and CDR2 SYGVNS. CDR3 sequence reads: CASGGETGMNTEAFF. The variable domain in full, completed from reference TRBV25-1 and TRBJ1-1, reads EADIYQTPRYLVIGTGKKITLECSQTMGHDKMYWYQQDPGMELHLIHYSYGVNSTEKGDLSSESTVSRIRTEHFPLTLESARPSHTSQYLCASGGETGMNTEAFFGQGTRLTVV.

The chain is built from TRBV4-2 and TRBJ2-6; TCRdb selects TRBD2, and the lack of DNA leaves this call unchecked. Germline CDR1 reads LGHNA; CDR2 reads YNFKEQ. The CDR3 spans 19 residues. The CDR3 sequence is CASSQDPSGRSSGANVLTF.

This chain joins TRBV7-2 and TRBJ2-2; TCRdb lists TRBD2, though no DNA is available to test this call. The CDR3 runs to 15 residues. In germline, CDR1 is SGHTA, CDR2 FQGNSA. The CDR3 region is CASSRDGRYTGELFF.

The V and J genes are TRBV20-1 and TRBJ2-7; TCRdb's assignment of TRBD1 cannot be checked, as there is no DNA. This CDR3 region has 12 residues. CDR1 and CDR2 from the germline V gene are DFQATT and SNEGSKA (reference sequence). Here the CDR3 reads CSAGTGGYEQYF.

V usage is TRBV29-1 and J usage is TRBJ2-7; TCRdb outputs TRBD1, but without DNA this stays unchecked. CDR3 size: 13 residues. Germline V gene sequence: CDR1 SQVTM, CDR2 ANQGSEA. The CDR3 here is CSVSGHRSYEQYF.

This chain connects TRBV7-9 to TRBJ1-5; without DNA, the TCRdb call of TRBD1 cannot be checked. CDR3 length equals 15 residues. Germline V gives CDR1 SEHNR, CDR2 FQNEAQ (reference sequence). The CDR3 here is CASSLAGGLSQPQHF.

The CDR3 spells CASSLVRDGEAFF. The J gene is TRBJ1-1, the V gene TRBV7-2; the D call from TCRdb, TRBD1, cannot be confirmed without DNA. The CDR3 length is 13 residues. Per germline, CDR1 SGHTA and CDR2 FQGNSA.